Shown below are 5 T cell receptor beta chains from a single sample sequenced in a study of blood T cell repertoires in COVID-19 (TCRdb year 2020). Receptor libraries were prepared by the immunoSEQ multiplex PCR assay. The source is immuneACCESS, and TCRdb retained only in-frame sequences with V and J called. Part of the clones is not carried over; for the studies checked, unresolved V genes explain less than half of this, and the remainder is unexplained. This sample holds more than 300,000 clones; 90% to 95% were observed only once. The top ten clonotypes cover 3.9% of the sample. Sequencing used PBMCs or T cells enriched from blood (not recorded which). These receptors were taken from a woman in her 30s who had been exposed to COVID-19.

The genes are TRBV11-2 and TRBJ1-1, with TRBD1 as a possible D gene (6 bases). Germline CDR1 and CDR2: SGHAT and FQNNGV. This CDR3 comprises 14 residues. Trimming removed 2 bases at V and 0 bases at J, with 7 bases between. The chain's CDR3 is CASSLRQVNTEAFF. DNA of the CDR3: TGTGCCAGCAGCTTAAGACAGGTGAACACTGAAGCTTTCTTT. Using reference TRBV11-2 and TRBJ1-1 for the parts outside the CDR3, the full variable domain is EAGVAQSPRYKIIEKRQSVAFWCNPISGHATLYWYQQILGQGPKLLIQFQNNGVVDDSQLPKDRFSAERLKGVDSTLKIQPAKLEDSAVYLCASSLRQVNTEAFFGQGTRLTVV.

The chain carries TRBV5-5 and TRBJ1-2; 8 positions agree with TRBD1. The junction had 17 bases not matched to a gene; V was cut back by 2 bases and J by 2 bases. The CDR3 totals 19 residues. Germline V gives CDR1 SGHKS, CDR2 YYEKEE (reference sequence). The CDR3 loop reads CASSFLVLSPGTGNYGYTF. The CDR3 bases are TGTGCCAGCAGCTTCTTGGTCCTCAGTCCCGGGACAGGAAACTATGGCTACACCTTC.

The chain carries TRBV3-1 (or the pseudogene TRBV3-2) and TRBJ2-2; possibly TRBD2 for D (5 bases). Germline V gives CDR1 LGHDT, CDR2 YNNKEL (reference sequence). The CDR3 runs 14 residues. V was pared by 4 bases and J by 5 bases, with 11 bases between. The DNA of the CDR3 is TGTGCCAGCAGCCTTGTAACGGGGACCGGGGAGCTGTTTTTT. Protein product: CASSLVTGTGELFF.

This chain joins TRBV11-2 and TRBJ2-6; 7 bases are shared with TRBD1. This CDR3 is 18 amino acids long. The trim removed 4 bases at V and 2 bases at J, leaving 11 bases unmatched. Germline V lookup: CDR1 SGHAT, CDR2 FQNNGV. The CDR3 coding sequence is TGTGCCAGCAGCTCTAGGACAGGATTCTTACCTGGGGCCAACGTCCTGACTTTC. It specifies CASSSRTGFLPGANVLTF.

This rearrangement joins TRBV9 to TRBJ2-5; 7 nucleotides match TRBD1. The germline V gene has CDR1 SGDLS and CDR2 YYNGEE. The CDR3 is 19 amino acids. J lost 5 bases, V lost 0 bases, and 19 bases had no gene match. Here the CDR3 reads CASSVEGYPGQQKEETQYF. The CDR3 DNA reads as TGTGCCAGCAGCGTAGAGGGGTACCCGGGACAGCAAAAGGAGGAGACCCAGTACTTC.